A selection of T cell receptor beta chains follows, all from one sample in a study of human T cells and chemical hapten exposure. MiXCR, applied by TCRdb to the RACE reads, yields one record per CDR3 protein. Of approximately 89,000 distinct CDR3 sequences listed, about 6.6% are singletons. The sample here was whole blood, taken in connection with sensitization to the hapten diphenylcyclopropenone (DPC). The receptors were sampled from a woman in her 30s with alopecia areata. Some clones in this sample may be carry-over from other donors' samples. CDR3s include the opening cysteine and the closing phenylalanine or tryptophan. The D gene is left open where the match is weak. Size is omitted from some rows. Given values are once, few, many or a class for expanded clones.

v_call	j_call	clone_size	d_call	cdr3_nt	cdr3_aa
TRBV29-1	TRBJ2-1	many	TRBD1	TGCAGCGCGCTACGGGACAGAGCCTACAATGAGCAGTTCTTC	CSALRDRAYNEQFF
TRBV11-2	TRBJ2-1	many	TRBD1	TGTGCCAGCAGCTTAGTAGGGACAGGGGGCGCCCACAATGAGCAGTTCTTC	CASSLVGTGGAHNEQFF
TRBV29-1	TRBJ2-3	many	TRBD2	TGCAGCGTTGAAGCGTGGACTAGCGGGGGGGCGACAGATACGCAGTATTTT	CSVEAWTSGGATDTQYF
TRBV7-2	TRBJ2-4	few	TRBD2	TGTGCCAGCAGCTTAACGACTAGCGGATCCAAAAACATTCAGTACTTC	CASSLTTSGSKNIQYF
TRBV12-3/TRBV12-4	TRBJ1-3	many	.	TGTGCCAGCAGCGACCAGTTTAACACCATATATTTT	CASSDQFNTIYF
TRBV6-5	TRBJ1-1	.	TRBD1	TGTGCCAGCAGTTACTCTCTAAAGGGGGCCACTGAAGCTTTCTTT	CASSYSLKGATEAFF
TRBV30	TRBJ1-1	few	TRBD1	TGTGCCTGGAGTCTTGGGACAGGAGGGGCTGAAGCTTTCTTT	CAWSLGTGGAEAFF
TRBV18	TRBJ1-1	many	.	TGTGCCAGCTCACCGGCGAGAGGGGGCACTGAAGCTTTCTTT	CASSPARGGTEAFF
TRBV27	TRBJ1-2	few	.	TGTGCCAGCAGTTTATTAGGGCAGGGGAACTATGGCTACACCTTC	CASSLLGQGNYGYTF
TRBV12-3/TRBV12-4	TRBJ1-2	few	.	TGTGCCTCCGATAGGGGAGACACCTATGGCTACACCTTC	CASDRGDTYGYTF
TRBV6-5	TRBJ1-1	many	.	TGTGCCAGCAGTAACCCCTTGAACACTGAAGCTTTCTTT	CASSNPLNTEAFF
TRBV3-1	TRBJ1-2	few	TRBD1	TGTGCCAGCAGCTCTAGGGACAGGGGGCTCTATGGCTACACCTTC	CASSSRDRGLYGYTF
TRBV12-5	TRBJ1-1	.	.	TGTGCTAGTGGTTTCGGGGACCCGAACACTGAAGCTTTCTTT	CASGFGDPNTEAFF
TRBV18	TRBJ1-1	many	.	TGTGCCAGCTCACGAGAACAGGGCGGGAACACTGAAGCTTTCTTT	CASSREQGGNTEAFF
TRBV2	TRBJ2-2	few	.	TGTGCCAGCAGCCGACAGGACACCGGGGAGCTGTTTTTT	CASSRQDTGELFF
TRBV7-2	TRBJ2-3	many	.	TGTGCCAGCAGCATAAACGGAGCGGAAGGCACAGATACGCAGTATTTT	CASSINGAEGTDTQYF
TRBV6-6	TRBJ1-1	few	TRBD1	TGTGCCAGCAAGAAGGACAGGGGGAACACTGAAGCTTTCTTT	CASKKDRGNTEAFF
TRBV12-3/TRBV12-4	TRBJ2-7	.	.	TGTGCCAGCAGCCCAACAGGGTCCGAGCAGTACTTC	CASSPTGSEQYF
TRBV5-1	TRBJ2-7	.	.	TGCGCCAGCAGCTTGGCCACGGCCAAGATCCCCTACGAGCAGTACTTC	CASSLATAKIPYEQYF
TRBV6-2/TRBV6-3	TRBJ1-5	many	.	TGTGCCAGCAGTTACCAGGGAGGGTATCAGCCCCAGCATTTT	CASSYQGGYQPQHF
TRBV27	TRBJ2-7	.	TRBD2	TGTGCCAGCAGTTTATCGCCCAACCCAAGAGTAGCGGGGCCCTACTACGAGCAGTACTTC	CASSLSPNPRVAGPYYEQYF
TRBV7-3	TRBJ2-3	many	TRBD2	TGTGCCAGCAGCTTAACGGTGTCTAGCGGGGGGGCAACAGATACGCAGTATTTT	CASSLTVSSGGATDTQYF
TRBV7-9	TRBJ1-1	.	.	TGTGCCAGCAGCTTGCAGGGTGGGAGCTCCGCTGAAGCTTTCTTT	CASSLQGGSSAEAFF
TRBV6-1	TRBJ1-3	many	.	TGTGCCAGCAGTGTGCAGGGAGGTATTCCTGGAAACACCATATATTTT	CASSVQGGIPGNTIYF
TRBV7-9	TRBJ1-1	few	.	TGTGCCAGCAGCTTATATGAGGGGACTGAAGCTTTCTTT	CASSLYEGTEAFF
TRBV29-1	TRBJ1-2	many	TRBD1	TGCAGCGTGACCGGGACAGTCCTCTATGGCTACACCTTC	CSVTGTVLYGYTF
TRBV7-3	TRBJ2-2	many	.	TGTGCCAGCAGCTTAAGTCAGTACACCGGGGAGCTGTTTTTT	CASSLSQYTGELFF
TRBV11-1	TRBJ2-3	many	.	TGTGCCAGCAGCTTATCCCTTACAGATACGCAGTATTTT	CASSLSLTDTQYF
TRBV6-5	TRBJ2-5	many	.	TGTGCCAGCAGTTACTCGACTACCCAAGAGACCCAGTACTTC	CASSYSTTQETQYF
TRBV5-1	TRBJ2-4	many	TRBD1	TGCGCCAGCAGCTTGGGACAGGGTGATGACATTCAGTACTTC	CASSLGQGDDIQYF
TRBV7-9	TRBJ2-3	once	TRBD2	TGTGCCAGCAGCTTAGCGCGGGGACTAGCGGGGACAGATACGCAGTATTTT	CASSLARGLAGTDTQYF
TRBV9	TRBJ1-1	many	.	TGTGCCAGCAGCGTAGGTCTGCCTCCTCTGCACACTGAAGCTTTCTTT	CASSVGLPPLHTEAFF
TRBV18	TRBJ1-4	.	.	TGTGCCAGCTCACCTCGACAGACTGCAACTAATGAAAAACTGTTTTTT	CASSPRQTATNEKLFF
TRBV12-3/TRBV12-4	TRBJ2-5	many	TRBD1	TGTGCCAGCAGCTCCGGACAGGGGAGGCGAGAGACCCAGTACTTC	CASSSGQGRRETQYF
TRBV27	TRBJ2-7	many	.	TGTGCCAGCAGAAGCGGCGCAGGGTACTACGAGCAGTACTTC	CASRSGAGYYEQYF
TRBV10-3	TRBJ1-1	.	.	TGTGCCATCAGTGGGTTCGGGAGCAACATGAACACTGAAGCTTTCTTT	CAISGFGSNMNTEAFF
TRBV7-9	TRBJ2-5	many	.	TGTGCCAGCAGCTCCGCAAAGGGAGGAGAGACCCAGTACTTC	CASSSAKGGETQYF
TRBV20-1	TRBJ2-1	many	TRBD2	TGCAGTGCTTTAGCGGGGGGGCGGGATGAGCAGTTCTTC	CSALAGGRDEQFF
TRBV6-1	TRBJ1-1	many	TRBD1	TGTGCCAGCAGCCCGCTAGACAGGGGTCACACTGAAGCTTTCTTT	CASSPLDRGHTEAFF
TRBV5-1	TRBJ1-1	many	.	TGCGCCAGCAGCTTGGGACAGCCGATCAACACTGAAGCTTTCTTT	CASSLGQPINTEAFF
TRBV7-2	TRBJ2-3	many	TRBD2	TGTGCCAGCAGCCCAAGAACCGGGACTAGCGGGAGTTACACAGATACGCAGTATTTT	CASSPRTGTSGSYTDTQYF
TRBV2	TRBJ1-4	few	.	TGTGCCTCCCATGGGGGGAAAAAACTGTTTTTT	CASHGGKKLFF
TRBV3-1	TRBJ1-1	few	.	TGTGCCAGCAGCCAATACGGGGGAGGGACTGAAGCTTTCTTT	CASSQYGGGTEAFF
TRBV5-4	TRBJ2-7	few	TRBD1	TGTGCCAGCAGCTTTACGGGACAGGGGGTGGACGAGCAGTACTTC	CASSFTGQGVDEQYF
TRBV6-5	TRBJ1-1	.	.	TGTGCCAGCAGTTATAGGAGGGGAAGGAACACTGAAGCTTTCTTT	CASSYRRGRNTEAFF
TRBV29-1	TRBJ2-3	.	TRBD2	TGCAGCGTTATGGGACTAGAAGGAATACTAACTAGCACAGATACGCAGTATTTT	CSVMGLEGILTSTDTQYF